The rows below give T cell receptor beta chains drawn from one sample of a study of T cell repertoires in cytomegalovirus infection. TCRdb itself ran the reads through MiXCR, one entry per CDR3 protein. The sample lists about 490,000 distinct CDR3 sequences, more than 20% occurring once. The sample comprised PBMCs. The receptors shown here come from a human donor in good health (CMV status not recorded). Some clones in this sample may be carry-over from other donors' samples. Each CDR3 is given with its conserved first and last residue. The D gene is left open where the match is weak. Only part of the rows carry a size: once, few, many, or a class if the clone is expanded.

cdr3_nt: TGTGCCAGCAGCCTCTCCGGGACCGGTAACATTCAGTACTTC
cdr3_aa: CASSLSGTGNIQYF
d_call: NA
v_call: TRBV14
clone_size: NA
j_call: TRBJ2-4

cdr3_nt: TGCAGCGTTAACGGGGGGGCGGTCGCCGGGGAGCTGTTTTTT
cdr3_aa: CSVNGGAVAGELFF
d_call: TRBD2
v_call: TRBV29-1
clone_size: few
j_call: TRBJ2-2

cdr3_nt: TGTGCCAGCAGCTGGACGCAATACCAAGAGACCCAGTACTTC
cdr3_aa: CASSWTQYQETQYF
d_call: NA
v_call: TRBV11-2
clone_size: NA
j_call: TRBJ2-5

cdr3_nt: TGTGCCAGCAGCTTAAAATCGGGGACAGGCGCCACCGGGGAGCTGTTTTTT
cdr3_aa: CASSLKSGTGATGELFF
d_call: TRBD1
v_call: TRBV7-2
clone_size: NA
j_call: TRBJ2-2

cdr3_nt: TGTGCCAGCAGCTACCGTACGCGGGGCGTCTACAATGAGCAGTTCTTC
cdr3_aa: CASSYRTRGVYNEQFF
d_call: NA
v_call: TRBV5-5
clone_size: NA
j_call: TRBJ2-1

cdr3_nt: TGTGCCAGCAGCGGACAGTTGTTTCGCAATCAGCCCCAGCATTTT
cdr3_aa: CASSGQLFRNQPQHF
d_call: NA
v_call: TRBV7-8
clone_size: few
j_call: TRBJ1-5

cdr3_nt: TGTGCCAGCAGTTTAAATCCTAGAGGCATCACCGGGGAGCTGTTTTTT
cdr3_aa: CASSLNPRGITGELFF
d_call: NA
v_call: TRBV12-3/TRBV12-4
clone_size: many
j_call: TRBJ2-2

cdr3_nt: TGTGCCAGCAGTGAATCGTTGCGGTCTGGGAGCTACACCTTC
cdr3_aa: CASSESLRSGSYTF
d_call: NA
v_call: TRBV6-1
clone_size: NA
j_call: TRBJ1-2

cdr3_nt: TGTGCCAGTAGTGCAAAAACAGGGGCCGGGGAGCTGTTTTTT
cdr3_aa: CASSAKTGAGELFF
d_call: TRBD1
v_call: TRBV19
clone_size: NA
j_call: TRBJ2-2

cdr3_nt: TGTGCCAGCAGCTTGAACAGGGGGCCCGGGGAGCTGTTTTTT
cdr3_aa: CASSLNRGPGELFF
d_call: TRBD1
v_call: TRBV7-3
clone_size: NA
j_call: TRBJ2-2

cdr3_nt: TGTGCCAGCAGCTCCAGGCGGACAGCGCTGGCTTTCTTT
cdr3_aa: CASSSRRTALAFF
d_call: NA
v_call: TRBV7-3
clone_size: NA
j_call: TRBJ1-1

cdr3_nt: TGTGCCAGCAGCTTATTGATCTTGGATGAAGCTTTCTTT
cdr3_aa: CASSLLILDEAFF
d_call: NA
v_call: TRBV7-8
clone_size: many
j_call: TRBJ1-1

cdr3_nt: TGTGCCAGTAGTTCCCCCCCGGGTGGGGCGGGAGGAAGCACAGATACGCAGTATTTT
cdr3_aa: CASSSPPGGAGGSTDTQYF
d_call: TRBD2
v_call: TRBV19
clone_size: NA
j_call: TRBJ2-3

cdr3_nt: TGTGCCAGCAGCTTAGGGTCAGCAACGGACGATAAGCAGTTCTTC
cdr3_aa: CASSLGSATDDKQFF
d_call: NA
v_call: TRBV7-9
clone_size: NA
j_call: TRBJ2-1

cdr3_nt: TGTGCCAGCACAAATTACCGGGACAGGGTTTTCTATGAGCAGTTCTTC
cdr3_aa: CASTNYRDRVFYEQFF
d_call: TRBD1
v_call: TRBV11-2
clone_size: NA
j_call: TRBJ2-1

cdr3_nt: TGTGCCAGCAGACCGGGGACGGTGTATGGCTACACCTTC
cdr3_aa: CASRPGTVYGYTF
d_call: NA
v_call: TRBV28
clone_size: NA
j_call: TRBJ1-2

cdr3_nt: TGTGCCAGCAGCTTAGCGGATCATTGGCTCTATGGCTACACCTTC
cdr3_aa: CASSLADHWLYGYTF
d_call: NA
v_call: TRBV7-9
clone_size: many
j_call: TRBJ1-2

cdr3_nt: TGTGCCAGCAGCTTATACCTCTCGGAGACCCAGTACTTC
cdr3_aa: CASSLYLSETQYF
d_call: NA
v_call: TRBV7-2
clone_size: many
j_call: TRBJ2-5

cdr3_nt: TGTGCCAGCAGCTTCTCACCGAACCCCACAGATACGCAGTATTTT
cdr3_aa: CASSFSPNPTDTQYF
d_call: NA
v_call: TRBV7-2
clone_size: many
j_call: TRBJ2-3

cdr3_nt: TGTGCCAGCAGTTTAGTTACGGGAGGCTTCGATCAGCCCCAGCATTTT
cdr3_aa: CASSLVTGGFDQPQHF
d_call: NA
v_call: TRBV28
clone_size: few
j_call: TRBJ1-5

cdr3_nt: TGTGCCAGCGGAAGGGACAGGGGAGCCGAGCAGTACTTC
cdr3_aa: CASGRDRGAEQYF
d_call: TRBD1
v_call: TRBV2
clone_size: NA
j_call: TRBJ2-7

cdr3_nt: TGTGCCAGCAGCTTAACTTCGGGGGGAAATCAGCCCCAGCATTTT
cdr3_aa: CASSLTSGGNQPQHF
d_call: NA
v_call: TRBV7-2
clone_size: many
j_call: TRBJ1-5

cdr3_nt: TGTGCCAGCAGAGGGGAGCGGGACGTAAGGTCATCGCGGTTCTTC
cdr3_aa: CASRGERDVRSSRFF
d_call: TRBD2
v_call: TRBV6-2/TRBV6-3
clone_size: many
j_call: TRBJ2-1